The clone carrying this T cell receptor beta chain has only a few counts. The antigen remains unidentified. Stated treatment: approximately 9-day PBMC culture with coronavirus spike peptide pools or control peptides (ViraFEST assay). With peptide pools, ViraFEST first expanded antigen-specific T cells and afterwards sequenced their TCRs. This sample was included in a study of vaccination and CD4 T cells after COVID-19. Study conclusions and caveats: Convalescent patients displayed spike mono-reactivity in 304 of 307 vaccine-specific clones.

The assay that was used to sequence DNA from cultured CD4+ T cells was the Oncomine TCR Beta short-read assay. Genomic DNA was taken out of cultured CD4+ T cells by extraction. TCRdb reprocessed the PCR reads with MiXCR, giving one entry per CDR3 protein. This sample carries several thousand distinct CDR3 sequences, approximately 48% of them seen once, and the ten largest clones take less than 20%. The germline V and J ends were trimmed by 1 base and 0 bases, with 6 bases remaining between them. The CDR3 is 14 amino acids. Germline CDR1 and CDR2: SGHNT and YYREEE (reference sequence). The sequencing sample was made of CD4+ T cells from blood, cultured in vitro. The sequence was obtained from a human donor who had recovered from COVID-19. The chain combines TRBV5-4 with TRBJ2-3; unclear D gene. For the CDR3, the DNA is TGTGCCAGCAGCTTGAAGGGTAGCACAGATACGCAGTATTTT. Translation gives CASSLKGSTDTQYF. Combining the CDR3 with reference TRBV5-4 and TRBJ2-3 gives the whole variable domain ETGVTQSPTHLIKTRGQQVTLRCSSQSGHNTVSWYQQALGQGPQFIFQYYREEENGRGNFPPRFSGLQFPNYSSELNVNALELDDSALYLCASSLKGSTDTQYFGPGTRLTVL.